This passage covers 23 T cell receptor beta chains from one sample sequenced in a study of blood T cells in healthy people across ages (dated by TCRdb to the mid-2010s). Library creation used 5' RACE. Sequenced on an Illumina HiSeq 2500. A second PCR of roughly 6 to 12 cycles was run with a J-beta primer mix and a sample-barcoded 5' primer. Through fastp at Q25 and MiXCR, TCRdb rebuilt clones from the public reads, retaining in-frame beta chains. Each entry merges the rows of one CDR3 protein and shows their most common DNA and genes. The sample includes fewer than 800,000 distinct CDR3 sequences, with approximately 31% observed a single time. Of the sample, about 16% is held by the ten largest clones. The sample was blood. These receptors all come from an elderly woman in good health. Donor details come from another sample of the same person, matched by shared clones.

This clonotype appeared many times. The CDR3 sequence: CSAQTWETQYF. CDR3 in DNA: TGCAGTGCTCAAACCTGGGAGACCCAGTACTTC. The chain is built from TRBV20-1 and TRBJ2-5; D not resolved. Trimming removed 5 bases from V and 5 bases from J, with 9 bases in between. CDR3 length: 11 residues. The germline CDR1 and CDR2 sequences are DFQATT and SNEGSKA (reference sequence).

In its sample, this clonotype was seen many times. A much larger clone lies a single base off, so this may be a read error. The chain links TRBV5-1 to TRBJ2-1, with TRBD2 matching 7 bases. The J call may be incorrect, as the DNA end agrees better with TRBJ2-7. CDR3 length equals 16 residues. Germline V gene data show CDR1 as SGHRS and CDR2 as YFSETQ. DNA of the CDR3: TGCGCCAGCAGCGTAGGAGCGGGGAGCTCCTACAATGAGCAGTACTTC. Translating gives CASSVGAGSSYNEQYF.

The chain is built from TRBV10-2 and TRBJ2-3; TRBD2 matches at 7 bases. V dropped 7 bases and J dropped 4; count of bases not matched to a gene: 8. This CDR3 comprises 14 residues. Germline V CDR1 and CDR2: WSHSY, SAAADI. In nucleotides, the CDR3 is TGCGCCAGCACGGCTAGCGGTTCCCCAGATACGCAGTATTTT. It is translated as CASTASGSPDTQYF.

The table lists this clonotype with many counts. This rearrangement joins TRBV6-5 to TRBJ1-2; tentatively, D is TRBD1 (6 bases). CDR1 and CDR2 (germline): MNHEY, SVGAGI. This CDR3 contains 12 residues. Trimming removed 6 bases at V and 8 bases at J, with 13 bases between. CDR3 protein: CASRPTRGGYTF. CDR3 coding DNA: TGTGCCAGCAGGCCCACGAGGGGGGGCTACACCTTC.

This clonotype occurred many times. The V call is TRBV5-1, the J call TRBJ1-1, with 8 bases aligning to TRBD1. The V gene end was trimmed by 4 bases and the J gene end by 3 bases; junction bases not matched to a gene: 5. Per the germline V gene, CDR1 is SGHRS and CDR2 is YFSETQ. The CDR3 is 14 residues long. The CDR3 protein is CASSQGAGDTEAFF. DNA of the CDR3: TGCGCCAGCAGCCAGGGGGCTGGGGACACTGAAGCTTTCTTT.

The sample holds many counts of this clonotype. The chain is built from TRBV4-3 and TRBJ2-1; tentatively, D is TRBD2 (5 bases). The germline V gene encodes CDR1 LGHNA and CDR2 YSLEER. Between the trimmed V and J ends, which lost 0 bases and 6 bases, there was a span of 12 bases. The CDR3 runs to 15 residues. CDR3 nucleotide sequence: TGCGCCAGCAGCCAAGAGGCAGCCCGGGGCAATGAGCAGTTCTTC. This sequence encodes CASSQEAARGNEQFF.

This clonotype was detected ten times or more. The CDR3 nucleotides are TGTGCCAGCAGTGAGTGGCAGGATGGCTACACCTTC. This sequence encodes CASSEWQDGYTF. The chain is built from TRBV2 and TRBJ1-2; D is ambiguous. The CDR3 is 12 amino acids. From germline, CDR1 is SNHLY and CDR2 FYNNEI. V lost 3 bases to trimming and J lost 6 bases, with 8 bases between them. The variable domain in full, with the rest retrieved from reference TRBV2 and TRBJ1-2, is EPEVTQTPSHQVTQMGQEVILRCVPISNHLYFYWYRQILGQKVEFLVSFYNNEISEKSEIFDDQFSVERPDGSNFTLKIRSTKLEDSAMYFCASSEWQDGYTFGSGTRLTVV.

This clonotype has a count of ten or more. The chain uses TRBV20-1 and TRBJ2-4, with D perhaps TRBD1 or TRBD2 (6 bases each). Trimming cost V 3 bases and J 3 bases, with 12 bases left between them. Germline lookup yields CDR1 DFQATT and CDR2 SNEGSKA (reference sequence). CDR3 length: 14 residues. The CDR3 nucleotides are TGCAGTGCTAGTCGGGGGCTGAGCAAAAACATTCAGTACTTC. As protein: CSASRGLSKNIQYF.

The chain couples TRBV12-3 or TRBV12-4 to TRBJ2-4; 8 bases align to TRBD2. The J call may be mistaken, given a closer DNA end match to TRBJ2-7. CDR3 length: 14 amino acids. This CDR3 reads CASTDGRAAYEQYF. DNA for the CDR3: TGTGCCAGCACTGACGGGAGGGCCGCTTACGAGCAGTACTTC.

This clonotype was detected a few times. V gene TRBV7-2 combines with J gene TRBJ1-5; D gene ambiguous. Trimming pared 3 bases from V and 1 base from J, leaving 10 bases between. Germline values: CDR1 SGHTA, CDR2 FQGNSA. CDR3 length equals 15 residues. CDR3 sequence: CASSLGRVSNQPQHF. In DNA form, the CDR3 reads TGTGCCAGCAGCTTGGGGAGGGTGAGCAATCAGCCCCAGCATTTT. Looking up the rest from reference TRBV7-2 and TRBJ1-5 gives the full variable domain: GAGVSQSPSNKVTEKGKDVELRCDPISGHTALYWYRQSLGQGLEFLIYFQGNSAPDKSGLPSDRFSAERTGGSVSTLTIQRTQQEDSAVYLCASSLGRVSNQPQHFGDGTRLSIL.

V gene TRBV5-1 combines with J gene TRBJ1-2; 12 bases align to TRBD1. Germline values: CDR1 SGHRS, CDR2 YFSETQ. The CDR3 runs 16 residues. After removal of 0 bases from V and 8 bases from J, the junction contained 8 bases not matched to a gene. The CDR3 here is CASSLGGQGALRGYTF. The CDR3 coding sequence is TGCGCCAGCAGCTTGGGGGGACAGGGGGCCCTCAGAGGCTACACCTTC.

This clonotype has a count of ten or more. The rearrangement uses TRBV12-3 or TRBV12-4 and TRBJ2-7, with TRBD2 matching 11 bases. V lost 1 base, J lost 9 bases, and 8 bases stayed unmatched. This CDR3 comprises 15 residues. The CDR3 DNA reads TGTGCCAGCAGTTTAGGGACTAGCGGGTCTTGGGGGCAGTACTTC. This translates into CASSLGTSGSWGQYF.

CDR3 sequence reads: CASSEEVSRGPQHF. The CDR3 DNA follows: TGTGCCAGCAGTGAAGAGGTCAGCCGGGGGCCCCAGCATTTT. This chain links TRBV6-1 with TRBJ1-5; D not certain. Trimming cost V 1 base and J 9 bases, with 13 bases left between them. This CDR3 is 14 amino acids long. CDR1 MNHNS and CDR2 SASEGT come from the germline V gene.

This clonotype has at least ten counts. The chain has TRBV6-1 and TRBJ2-5; 10 positions match TRBD1. The germline CDR1 and CDR2 sequences are MNHNS and SASEGT. The CDR3 sequence is 13 residues long. With V trimmed by 9 bases and J by 4 bases, 5 bases remained unmatched. CDR3 nucleotides: TGTGCCAGTCGACAGGGGGCCGGAGAGACCCAGTACTTC. It codes for CASRQGAGETQYF.

As for this clonotype: Just one base apart from a much larger clone, this may be a read error. The rearrangement uses TRBV30 and TRBJ2-1, with 11 nucleotides matching TRBD1. Germline-derived CDR1 and CDR2 are GTSNPN and SVGIG (reference sequence). CDR3 length: 13 amino acids. For the CDR3, the DNA is TGTGCCTGGAGTGGGACAGGGGGCAATGAGCAGTGCTTC. It yields the protein CAWSGTGGNEQCF.

CDR3 sequence: CASSFPRGTSIDEQYF. The CDR3 nucleotides read TGCGCCAGCAGCTTCCCCCGTGGGACTAGCATCGACGAGCAGTACTTC. This rearrangement joins TRBV5-1 to TRBJ2-7; 9 bases are a match to TRBD2. Germline V gene data show CDR1 as SGHRS and CDR2 as YFSETQ. V lost 2 bases and J lost 5; bases outside the gene matches: 11. There are 16 residues in the CDR3. The complete variable domain, with remaining parts taken from reference TRBV5-1 and TRBJ2-7, reads KAGVTQTPRYLIKTRGQQVTLSCSPISGHRSVSWYQQTPGQGLQFLFEYFSETQRNKGNFPGRFSGRQFSNSRSEMNVSTLELGDSALYLCASSFPRGTSIDEQYFGPGTRLTVT.

J is TRBJ1-1 and V is TRBV7-6; maybe TRBD1 (6 bases). CDR1 and CDR2 from the germline V gene are SGHVS and FNYEAQ. The CDR3 contains 15 residues. V shed 5 bases and J shed 1 base, with 14 bases lying between them. In nucleotides, the CDR3 is TGTGCCAGCAGCCACCACAGGGCAAGGAACACTGAAGCTTTCTTT. It is translated as CASSHHRARNTEAFF.

The gene calls are TRBV13 and TRBJ2-7; possibly TRBD1 or TRBD2 for D (5 bases each). Trimming cost V 0 bases and J 1 base, with 10 bases left between them. The CDR3 spans 15 residues. Germline lookup yields CDR1 PRHDT and CDR2 FYEKMQ (reference sequence). The CDR3 loop is CASSLGLGESYEQYF. As DNA, the CDR3 is TGTGCCAGCAGCTTAGGCCTGGGGGAATCCTACGAGCAGTACTTC.

At least ten counts were recorded for this clonotype. The J gene is TRBJ2-7, the V gene TRBV5-8; D is undetermined. CDR1 and CDR2 (germline): SGHTS, YDEGEE. The CDR3 extends over 14 amino acids. Trimming stripped 0 bases from V and 1 base from J, with 8 bases between. The DNA for the CDR3 is TGTGCCAGCAGCTTGGTTCTCAGATCCTACGAGCAGTACTTC. Its protein product is CASSLVLRSYEQYF.

This clonotype appeared many times. The chain recombines TRBV6-2 or TRBV6-3 with TRBJ2-1; 11 bases are a match to TRBD2. The V gene end was trimmed by 6 bases and the J gene end by 7 bases; junction bases not matched to a gene: 5. CDR1 is MNHEY and CDR2 is SVGEGT in the germline V gene. CDR3 length: 14 residues. The CDR3 protein is CASSPSGGRNEQFF. CDR3 DNA: TGTGCCAGCAGCCCTAGCGGGGGGCGAAATGAGCAGTTCTTC.

Comment on this clonotype: A much bigger clone sits one base away, suggesting this may be a read error. The chain joins TRBV5-6 to TRBJ2-5; 9 nucleotides align to TRBD1. The germline V gene encodes CDR1 SGHDT and CDR2 YYEEEE. CDR3 length: 15 residues. CDR3 sequence: CAGSLEGQGTETQYF. The DNA for the CDR3 is TGTGCCGGCAGCTTAGAGGGACAGGGCACAGAGACCCAGTACTTC. The entire variable domain, with the rest obtained from reference TRBV5-6 and TRBJ2-5, is as follows: DAGVTQSPTHLIKTRGQQVTLRCSPKSGHDTVSWYQQALGQGPQFIFQYYEEEERQRGNFPDRFSGHQFPNYSSELNVNALLLGDSALYLCAGSLEGQGTETQYFGPGTRLLVL.

Worth noting for this clonotype: A single base separates this from a much larger clone, so it may be a read error. The final CDR3 position lacks the conserved phenylalanine or tryptophan, pointing to a likely read error. The gene calls are TRBV5-1 and TRBJ1-1, with 10 nucleotides matching TRBD1. The CDR3 is 15 residues long. With V trimmed by 3 bases and J by 5 bases, 7 bases remained unmatched. The germline V gene has CDR1 SGHRS and CDR2 YFSETQ. The CDR3 protein is CASSSGTGVWTEAFL. The CDR3 nucleotides are TGCGCCAGCAGCTCCGGGACAGGGGTCTGGACTGAAGCTTTCTTG.

For this clonotype: A much more abundant neighbour one base away suggests this may be a read error. The genes are TRBV7-2 and TRBJ2-7; possibly TRBD1 or TRBD2 for D (5 bases each). V was clipped by 3 bases and J by 9 bases, with 9 bases between them. The length of the CDR3 is 11 residues. Germline values: CDR1 SGHTA, CDR2 FQGNSA. The DNA of the CDR3 is TGTGCCAGCAGCTTGGGGGAGATGCAGTACTTC. Protein: CASSLGEMQYF.